The following is a T cell receptor beta chain sequence with its context. Its antigen is unknown. No base quality information exists; no much larger clone differs at one position. The time point label here, explained by the study, means: about 28 days (+/-7) after the second vaccine dose. AZD1222 recipients whose second dose came at about 4 weeks and those whose second dose came at about 12 weeks were combined into one group, since spike-specific TCR depth and breadth did not differ between the two schedules. Vaccinee samples came from UK trials COV001 and COV002, including a single-blind randomized controlled phase 2/3 trial of AZD1222 (ChAdOx1 nCoV-19) in healthy adults. For TCRbeta chain sequencing, PBMC samples from trial participants were taken at day 0 and at day 28 after the second dose. The CDR3 regions of human TCRbeta chains were analyzed by immunosequencing. The source study handled its data this way. Repertoire TCRs were checked for matches against a reference library of SARS-CoV-2-specific TCRs that had been generated using the MIRA antigen-specificity platform. Breadth was defined as the fraction of unique TCRs that were SARS-CoV-2-associated, and depth was defined as the fraction of total T cells that were SARS-CoV-2-associated. Using the MIRA data, each spike-specific TCR was mapped to the spike region that the TCR reacts to and placed in a CD4 or CD8 class. Log10-transformed breadth and depth values were compared by one-way ANOVA with Sidak's multiple comparisons tests. Not all clones reach the TCRdb copy of this immuneACCESS table, which keeps in-frame sequences only. Checked studies attribute under half of the gap to unresolved V genes and leave the rest unexplained. D and trimming come from the DNA, and the V and J calls and clone size come from that table. The sample records more than 70,000 clones, about 91% of which are singletons. The ten largest clones add up to 25% to 30% of the sample.

The sample comes from a study of T cell responses to AZD1222 COVID-19 vaccine (dated by TCRdb to the early 2020s). The study in broad terms: A total of about 230 trial participants underwent TCR sequencing, of whom approximately 210 received two doses of AZD1222 and about 25 received two doses of the MenACWY control vaccine. Trial participants were enrolled into age subgroups of 18-55, 56-69 and 70-plus years, which contained around 150, 29 and 61 TCR-sequenced participants, respectively. Results and caveats for the whole study, not just this receptor: The 56-69-year group was small, and its depth increase did not reach significance, likely because of low power. Conclusions about previously exposed vaccinees are limited, since just six AZD1222 recipients were seropositive for SARS-CoV-2 at baseline. Epitopes outside the regions mutated in the B.1.351 and B.1.1.7 variants were reportedly recognized by nearly half of the unique spike-specific TCRs. Participants were mostly white British, with more females than males. The authors suggested clonal diversity may have been underestimated. No day 14 peak-response samples were available, so repertoires were characterized only after the peak T cell response. A significant rise in spike-specific TCR breadth and depth was observed after two AZD1222 doses relative to day 0 and relative to MenACWY recipients. The vaccine-associated CD4 TCRs covered the entire spike protein, and the dominant responses fell in regions 160-218 and 743-854.

The CDR3 measures 16 amino acids from cysteine to phenylalanine. The kept DNA is CDR3 alone, 48 bases in frame from the first base. Clipping removes 0 bases from V and 4 bases from J, with 6 as the unmatched junction base count. Based on the germline V gene (reference sequence), the CDR1 and CDR2 sequences are LNHNV and YYDKDF. Source: peripheral blood, taken 28 days after the second AZD1222 dose. This clonotype was obtained from an adult who received the AZD1222 COVID-19 vaccine. The chain is made from TRBV15 and TRBJ1-2, and TRBD1 aligns with 9 junction nucleotides. Here is the DNA: TGTGCCACCAGCAGAGATCTCGGGACAGGGAGCTATGGCTACACCTTC. Its coded protein is CATSRDLGTGSYGYTF.